This T cell receptor (beta chain) stems from a study of beta chain features in type 1 diabetes. Study details: Patients looked much like healthy donors when it came to age, gender and cell yields.

CDR3 size: 12 residues. Trimming pared 0 bases from V and 11 bases from J, leaving 11 bases between. CDR1 is LGHNA, CDR2 YSLEER, per germline. Of the isolated RNA, all was reverse transcribed, and so the sequenced material was expressed TCRB transcripts. TCRdb keeps only in-frame clones here, not all; method: immunoSEQ multiplex PCR. The sample has around 360,000 clones; roughly 12% are singletons. Findings and caveats of the study: Among type 1 diabetes patients, VDJ junctions had fewer insertions and more deletions. Patients with Type 1 diabetes showed moderately but significantly shorter TCRB CDR3s in all four CD4+ subsets. Among patients, naive, central memory and Treg TCRB repertoires appeared more similar than among healthy donors.

Of note for this clone: Its target is unknown.

Via CD45RO/CCR7/CD25/CD127/CD95/CD27, cells of the CD4+ naive, central memory, regulatory and stem cell-like memory subsets were sorted. Sequencing was carried out using naive CD4+ T cells from blood. The receptor was isolated from a woman aged 18-29 years with type 1 diabetes. This chain links TRBV4-3 with TRBJ2-7; weak D call: TRBD2 (6 bases). In DNA, the CDR3 is TGCGCCAGCAGCCAAGAATGGAGGGAGAAGTACTTC. Encoded protein: CASSQEWREKYF.